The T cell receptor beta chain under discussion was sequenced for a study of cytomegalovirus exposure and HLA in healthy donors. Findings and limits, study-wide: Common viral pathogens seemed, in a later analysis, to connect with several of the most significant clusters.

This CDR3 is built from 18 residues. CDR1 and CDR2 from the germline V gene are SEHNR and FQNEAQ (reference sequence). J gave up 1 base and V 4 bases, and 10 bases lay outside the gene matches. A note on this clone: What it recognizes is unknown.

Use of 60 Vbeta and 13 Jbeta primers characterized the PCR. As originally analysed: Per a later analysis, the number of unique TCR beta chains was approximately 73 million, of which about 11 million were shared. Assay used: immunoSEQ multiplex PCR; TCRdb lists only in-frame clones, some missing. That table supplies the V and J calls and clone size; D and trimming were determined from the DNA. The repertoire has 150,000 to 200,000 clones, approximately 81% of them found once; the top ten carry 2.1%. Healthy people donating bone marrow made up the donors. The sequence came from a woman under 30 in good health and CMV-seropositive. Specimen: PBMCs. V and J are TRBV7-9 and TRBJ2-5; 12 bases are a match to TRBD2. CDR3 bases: TGTGCCAGCAGCTACCCACGCCTAGCGGGGGGGCCCCAAGAGACCCAGTACTTC. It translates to CASSYPRLAGGPQETQYF. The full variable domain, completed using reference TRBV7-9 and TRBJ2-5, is DTGVSQNPRHKITKRGQNVTFRCDPISEHNRLYWYRQTLGQGPEFLTYFQNEAQLEKSRLLSDRFSAERPKGSFSTLEIQRTEQGDSAMYLCASSYPRLAGGPQETQYFGPGTRLLVL.